This T cell receptor beta chain was captured by sequencing in a study of OX40 agonist ivuxolimab in advanced cancers. Study-level information: The study enrolled dose-escalation patients with hepatocellular carcinoma, melanoma, renal cell or head and neck cancer. Prior anti-PD-1, anti-PD-L1 or anti-CTLA-4 therapy was allowed; 30% to 40% had some. Findings and caveats of the study: There was clonal expansion of CD4+ and CD8+ blood T cells by week 6 at 0.1 to 3.0 mg/kg. Patients who responded partially at 0.1-3.0 mg/kg showed clonal expansion ranking among the lowest.

This clone was picked up one time. Its specificity is unknown. The assay was immunoSEQ multiplex PCR, and TCRdb's table has in-frame clones only and misses some. The sample carries tens of thousands of clones, approximately 81% recorded once. This CDR3 has 15 amino acids. From germline, CDR1 is SGHDT and CDR2 YYEEEE. J was trimmed by 4 bases and V by 3 bases; bases with no gene match: 8. The gene calls are TRBV5-6 and TRBJ1-1; TRBD1 agrees at 8 bases. The sequencing here drew on CD4+ or CD8+ T cells sorted from blood, taken in a trial of the OX40 agonist ivuxolimab. The receptor comes from an adult with an advanced solid tumor such as melanoma, head and neck, liver or kidney cancer. In DNA, the CDR3 is TGTGCCAGCAGCTCAGGACAGGGCTTTGGCACTGAAGCTTTCTTT. Translated, it gives CASSSGQGFGTEAFF.